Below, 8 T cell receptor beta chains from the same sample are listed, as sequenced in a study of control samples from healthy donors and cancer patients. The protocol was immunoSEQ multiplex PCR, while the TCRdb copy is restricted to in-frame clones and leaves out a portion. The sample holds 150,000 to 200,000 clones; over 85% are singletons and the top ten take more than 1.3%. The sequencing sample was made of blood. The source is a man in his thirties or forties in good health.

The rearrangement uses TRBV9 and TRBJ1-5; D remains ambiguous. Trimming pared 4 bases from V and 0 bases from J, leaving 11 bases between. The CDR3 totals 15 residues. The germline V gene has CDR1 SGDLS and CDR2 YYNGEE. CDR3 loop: CASSPTPYSNQPQHF. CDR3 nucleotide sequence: TGTGCCAGCAGCCCCACGCCGTATAGCAATCAGCCCCAGCATTTT.

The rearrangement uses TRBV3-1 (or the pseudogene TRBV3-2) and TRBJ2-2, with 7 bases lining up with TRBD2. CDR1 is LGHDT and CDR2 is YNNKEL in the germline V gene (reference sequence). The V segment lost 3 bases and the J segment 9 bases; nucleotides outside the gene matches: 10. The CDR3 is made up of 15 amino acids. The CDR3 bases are TGTGCCAGCAGCCACACCCTCTCGGGGGGTCGGGAGCTGTTTTTT. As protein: CASSHTLSGGRELFF.

The CDR3 DNA follows: TGTGCCATCAGTGAGGTGGGGGGGGAGCTGTTTTTT. This codes for CAISEVGGELFF. The chain joins TRBV10-3 to TRBJ2-2; D is undetermined. Germline CDR1 reads ENHRY; CDR2 reads SYGVKD. The germline V and J ends were trimmed by 2 bases and 8 bases, with 6 bases remaining between them. The CDR3 consists of 12 residues.

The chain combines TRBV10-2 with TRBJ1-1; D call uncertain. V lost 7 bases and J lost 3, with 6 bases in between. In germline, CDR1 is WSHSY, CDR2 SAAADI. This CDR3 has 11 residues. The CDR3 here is CASTWDTEAFF. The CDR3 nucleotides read TGCGCCAGCACGTGGGACACTGAAGCTTTCTTT.

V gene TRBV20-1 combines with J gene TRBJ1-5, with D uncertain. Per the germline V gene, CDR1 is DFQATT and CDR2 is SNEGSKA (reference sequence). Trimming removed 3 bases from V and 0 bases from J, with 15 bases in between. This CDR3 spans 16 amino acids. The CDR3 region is CSASPPLGYSNQPQHF. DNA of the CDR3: TGCAGTGCTAGTCCACCGTTGGGTTATAGCAATCAGCCCCAGCATTTT.

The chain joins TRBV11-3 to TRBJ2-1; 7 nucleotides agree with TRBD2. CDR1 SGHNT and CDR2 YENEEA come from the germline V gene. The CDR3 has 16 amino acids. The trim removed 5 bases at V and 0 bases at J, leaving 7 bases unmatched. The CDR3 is CASSRRGDNSYNEQFF. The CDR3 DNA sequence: TGTGCCAGCAGCCGACGGGGGGATAACTCCTACAATGAGCAGTTCTTC.

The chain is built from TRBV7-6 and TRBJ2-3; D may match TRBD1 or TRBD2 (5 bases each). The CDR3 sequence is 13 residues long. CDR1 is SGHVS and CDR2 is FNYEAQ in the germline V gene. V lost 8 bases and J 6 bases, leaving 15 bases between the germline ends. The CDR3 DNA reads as TGTGCCAGCGCCAGGGACCTGGTGGATACGCAGTATTTT. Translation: CASARDLVDTQYF.

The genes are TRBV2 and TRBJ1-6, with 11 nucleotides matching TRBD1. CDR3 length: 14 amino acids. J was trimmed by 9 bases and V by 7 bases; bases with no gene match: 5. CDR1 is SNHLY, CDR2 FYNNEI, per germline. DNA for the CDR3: TGTGCCAGCAACCGGGACAGGGGGATTTCACCCCTCCACTTT. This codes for CASNRDRGISPLHF.